This T cell receptor beta chain was observed in a study of blood T cell repertoires in COVID-19. Turning to the study itself: Material from acute and convalescent COVID-19 was sourced from the United States, Italy and Spain.

The data were produced by immunoSEQ multiplex PCR, yet TCRdb's version contains in-frame clones alone and is incomplete. The repertoire holds roughly 240,000 clones, more than 75% seen once, with 2% to 2.5% in the top ten. V lost 2 bases and J 2 bases, leaving 6 bases between the germline ends. Looked up from germline, CDR1 is GTSNPN and CDR2 is SVGIG (reference sequence). The CDR3 contains 12 residues. Across 24 US areas, participants ranged in age from about 18 to 100 years. All recovered Cohort 3 donors got two negative PCRs, got clearance, or saw symptom resolution. This chain connects TRBV30 to TRBJ1-2; D uncertain. The sequence was collected from a woman aged 45-60 years who had recovered from COVID-19. Material: PBMCs or T cells enriched from blood (not recorded which). CDR3 sequence (DNA): TGTGCCTGGAGTCAGGCGAACTATGGCTACACCTTC. This encodes CAWSQANYGYTF. Full variable domain (missing parts from reference TRBV30 and TRBJ1-2): SQTIHQWPATLVQPVGSPLSLECTVEGTSNPNLYWYRQAAGRGLQLLFYSVGIGQISSEVPQNLSASRPQDRQFILSSKKLLLSDSGFYLCAWSQANYGYTFGSGTRLTVV.